The subject of this entry is one T cell receptor (beta chain). Its antigen is as yet unknown. This sample also contains other DNA sequences that code for the same CDR3. The data originate from a study of shared clonotypes between healthy human individuals. Findings and limits, study-wide: Estimated clonotype richness was generally higher in naive than memory subsets. Clonotypes shared by all four donors outscored non-shared clonotypes in generation probability.

Sequencing was performed with immunoSEQ multiplex PCR; in TCRdb, only in-frame clones are kept and a portion is missing. Here the sample spans about 120,000 clones, 68% being singletons. Only Caucasian adults living in Nashville, Tennessee served as donors. The CDR3 loop spans 14 amino acids. Trimming pared 0 bases from V and 6 bases from J, leaving 11 bases between. Germline V gene sequence: CDR1 SGDLS, CDR2 YYNGEE. This TCR was sampled from a woman aged 25 to 39 in good health. This chain links TRBV9 with TRBJ2-3; no clear D gene. Material for sequencing was memory CD8+ T cells sorted from blood. Subset described: CD45RO+ cells pooled with CCR7-negative TemRA cells. The CDR3 region has the DNA TGTGCCAGCAGCGTAGGCGGTAGCTCCGATACGCAGTATTTT. Encoded protein: CASSVGGSSDTQYF.